A single sample is the source of the 14 T cell receptor beta chains below, sequenced in a study of OX40 agonist ivuxolimab in advanced cancers. Assay: immunoSEQ multiplex PCR; the TCRdb copy retains only in-frame clones and omits some. The sample lists tens of thousands of clones, just under 95% occurring once. Sequenced here: CD4+ or CD8+ T cells sorted from blood, sampled in a trial of the OX40 agonist ivuxolimab. Every receptor here comes from an adult with an advanced solid tumor such as melanoma, head and neck, liver or kidney cancer.

V usage is TRBV19 and J usage is TRBJ1-3; 10 bases are a match to TRBD1. Germline trimming cut 5 bases from V and 2 bases from J; bases unmatched to any gene: 3. This CDR3 is built from 15 residues. Germline V gene lookup returns CDR1 LNHDA and CDR2 SQIVND (reference sequence). DNA of the CDR3: TGTGCCAGTAGTCTCGGGACAGGGGCTGGAAACACCATATATTTT. This translates into CASSLGTGAGNTIYF.

A word on this clone: The sample contains more than one DNA sequence encoding this CDR3. This chain links TRBV27 with TRBJ2-1, with D perhaps matching TRBD2 (6 bases). CDR1 and CDR2 from the germline V gene are MNHEY and SMNVEV (reference sequence). The V end was cut by 4 bases, the J end by 5 bases, with 6 bases between. The CDR3 runs 12 residues. CDR3 in amino acids: CASSSGDNEQFF. The CDR3 DNA reads TGTGCCAGCAGTTCGGGAGACAATGAGCAGTTCTTC.

This sequence joins TRBV10-2 and TRBJ2-1, with TRBD2 matching over 14 bases. Looked up from germline, CDR1 is WSHSY and CDR2 is SAAADI. The CDR3 has 16 residues. V shed 4 bases, J shed 5 bases, and the junction held 4 bases outside the gene matches. The CDR3 DNA reads TGCGCCAGCAGTGGGGGACTAGCGGGAGCGCACAATGAGCAGTTCTTC. Translating it yields CASSGGLAGAHNEQFF.

A single count supports this clone. The chain is built from TRBV7-9 and TRBJ2-3, with D maybe TRBD2 (6 bases). Trimming took off 5 bases at V and 1 base at J, with 13 bases between the two ends. Germline CDR1 reads SEHNR; CDR2 reads FQNEAQ (reference sequence). The CDR3 is made up of 15 amino acids. CDR3 in amino acids: CASSPRVAGTDTQYF. CDR3 DNA: TGTGCCAGCAGCCCCCGGGTAGCGGGCACAGATACGCAGTATTTT. Supplemented by reference TRBV7-9 and TRBJ2-3, the full variable domain reads DTGVSQNPRHKITKRGQNVTFRCDPISEHNRLYWYRQTLGQGPEFLTYFQNEAQLEKSRLLSDRFSAERPKGSFSTLEIQRTEQGDSAMYLCASSPRVAGTDTQYFGPGTRLTVL.

The chain links TRBV7-9 to TRBJ2-3; no definite D call. Germline CDR1 SEHNR, CDR2 FQNEAQ (reference sequence). The CDR3 loop spans 15 amino acids. The germline V and J ends were trimmed by 5 bases and 5 bases, with 17 bases remaining between them. The CDR3 region has the DNA TGTGCCAGCAGCGTTCTAGTGAGTTCAAAAGATACGCAGTATTTT. Translating it yields CASSVLVSSKDTQYF.

The chain joins TRBV7-2 to TRBJ2-7; D possibly corresponds to TRBD2 (5 bases). The CDR3 covers 13 residues. The V and J ends lost 3 bases and 3 bases respectively, with 9 bases between them. In germline, CDR1 is SGHTA, CDR2 FQGNSA. CDR3: CASSFGRGYEQYF. CDR3 coding DNA: TGTGCCAGCAGCTTTGGTCGGGGCTACGAGCAGTACTTC.

This chain links TRBV7-9 with TRBJ2-7; no firm D call. Germline V lookup: CDR1 SEHNR, CDR2 FQNEAQ (reference sequence). V was pared by 1 base and J by 2 bases, with 6 bases between. The CDR3 contains 13 residues. CDR3 sequence reads: CASSLEGAYEQYF. The DNA for the CDR3 is TGTGCCAGCAGCTTAGAAGGCGCCTACGAGCAGTACTTC.

The chain recombines TRBV6-1 with TRBJ2-1, with D possibly being TRBD1 or TRBD2 (5 bases each). V was pared by 1 base and J by 5 bases, with 24 bases between. The CDR3 is 19 residues long. Germline V lookup: CDR1 MNHNS, CDR2 SASEGT. The CDR3 loop reads CASSEGGWQLQYRDNEQFF. The CDR3 DNA follows: TGTGCCAGCAGTGAAGGGGGGTGGCAGCTGCAGTATAGGGACAATGAGCAGTTCTTC.

The rearrangement links TRBV7-6 to TRBJ2-7; D is unresolved. The CDR3 covers 11 residues. Germline CDR1 SGHVS, CDR2 FNYEAQ. The V end lost 5 bases, the J end lost 3 bases, and 5 bases lay between the germline ends. CDR3 residues: CASSLDYEQYF. CDR3 DNA sequence: TGTGCCAGCAGCCTAGACTACGAGCAGTACTTC.

V usage is TRBV28 and J usage is TRBJ2-2; the D call may be TRBD1 or TRBD2 (6 bases each). V was clipped by 7 bases and J by 4 bases, with 19 bases between them. The CDR3 loop spans 16 amino acids. Germline V lookup: CDR1 MDHEN, CDR2 SYDVKM. DNA of the CDR3: TGTGCCAGCACCCAAGGGGGGACACCCAGCACCGGGGAGCTGTTTTTT. Protein product: CASTQGGTPSTGELFF.

The V gene is TRBV7-9, the J gene TRBJ2-1, with D perhaps matching TRBD2 (5 bases). Germline CDR1 is SEHNR and CDR2 is FQNEAQ (reference sequence). V lost 3 bases and J lost 11, with 8 bases in between. The CDR3 is 11 amino acids. This chain's CDR3 is CASSLAGKQFF. The CDR3 bases are TGTGCCAGCAGCTTGGCCGGGAAGCAGTTCTTC.

This chain joins TRBV19 and TRBJ1-2; D is possibly TRBD1 (5 bases). V lost 6 bases and J lost 3, with 14 bases in between. This CDR3 has 14 residues. Germline CDR1 is LNHDA and CDR2 is SQIVND (reference sequence). The CDR3, as DNA: TGTGCCAGTAGCCCCCGGAGCAGGGACTATGGCTACACCTTC. Protein sequence: CASSPRSRDYGYTF.

The chain couples TRBV9 to TRBJ2-1; 8 bases are a match to TRBD2. There are 13 residues in the CDR3. The V gene end was trimmed by 2 bases and the J gene end by 5 bases; junction bases not matched to a gene: 0. Germline assignment: CDR1 SGDLS and CDR2 YYNGEE. The CDR3 region has the DNA TGTGCCAGCAGCGTGGGACTAGACAATGAGCAGTTCTTC. Its translation: CASSVGLDNEQFF.

V is TRBV11-2 and J is TRBJ2-1; 9 nucleotides agree with TRBD1. The length of the CDR3 is 14 residues. Germline CDR1 and CDR2: SGHAT and FQNNGV. Trimming at V came to 4 bases and at J to 7 bases, leaving 5 bases not matched to a gene. The CDR3 DNA sequence: TGTGCCAGCAGCTGGTACAGGGGGCGAAATGAGCAGTTCTTC. Translated: CASSWYRGRNEQFF. The full variable domain, its missing parts supplied by reference TRBV11-2 and TRBJ2-1, is EAGVAQSPRYKIIEKRQSVAFWCNPISGHATLYWYQQILGQGPKLLIQFQNNGVVDDSQLPKDRFSAERLKGVDSTLKIQPAKLEDSAVYLCASSWYRGRNEQFFGPGTRLTVL.